These 4 T cell receptor beta chains were all obtained from the same sample, sequenced in a study of CD8+ T cells in alopecia areata. Indicated treatment: oral pan-JAK inhibitor, 5-10 mg twice daily. cDNA prepared by RNA extraction and subsequent reverse transcription served as the template for sequencing. Assay: immunoSEQ multiplex PCR; the TCRdb copy retains only in-frame clones and omits some. The top ten clones hold roughly 1.5% of a sample with some 220,000 clones, around three fifths of them seen once. This specimen was CD4+ T cells sorted from blood, taken at week 4, from a patient treated with tofacitinib. These receptors originate from a human donor with alopecia areata.

The chain uses TRBV20-1 and TRBJ1-1; a weak D match, TRBD1 (5 bases). From germline, CDR1 is DFQATT and CDR2 SNEGSKA (reference sequence). The CDR3 covers 11 residues. V gave up 3 bases and J gave up 6 bases, with 8 bases separating them. The CDR3 here is CSASRDPEAFF. The CDR3 nucleotides read TGCAGTGCTAGCAGGGATCCTGAAGCTTTCTTT.

The chain is built from TRBV6-5 and TRBJ2-7, with D unclear. Germline V gene lookup returns CDR1 MNHEY and CDR2 SVGAGI. The V and J ends lost 11 bases and 2 bases respectively, with 22 bases between them. The CDR3 has 15 amino acids. The CDR3 nucleotides read TGTGCCTCCACCCGAGCCATGGGATCAGCCTACGAGCAGTACTTC. It specifies CASTRAMGSAYEQYF.

This clone showed up just a few times. The V call is TRBV27, the J call TRBJ2-1; 10 bases align to TRBD1. CDR1 MNHEY and CDR2 SMNVEV come from the germline V gene (reference sequence). The CDR3 length is 16 residues. The V and J ends lost 7 bases and 2 bases, in that order; junction bases with no gene match: 8. The CDR3 DNA reads as TGTGCCAGCACCCGACGCGGACAGGGGGCCTACAATGAGCAGTTCTTC. This sequence encodes CASTRRGQGAYNEQFF.

This rearrangement joins TRBV11-2 to TRBJ1-6, with TRBD1 as a possible D gene (6 bases). Trimming pared 5 bases from V and 9 bases from J, leaving 17 bases between. The V gene's germline CDR1 is SGHAT and CDR2 FQNNGV. The CDR3 is made up of 15 amino acids. CDR3: CASSPSRDTSSPLHF. The CDR3 DNA reads as TGTGCCAGCAGCCCAAGCCGGGACACATCTTCACCCCTCCACTTT.